The subject of this entry is one T cell receptor beta chain. The antigen is unknown. This CDR3 spans 15 amino acids. The germline V and J ends were trimmed by 5 bases and 3 bases, with 16 bases remaining between them. Germline V gives CDR1 MDHEN, CDR2 SYDVKM. Using immunoSEQ multiplex PCR, the repertoire was profiled, and TCRdb retains in-frame clones only, with some absent. The table has over 35,000 clones, roughly 80% seen once. Control samples were healthy donors' buffy coats. This sample was taken from a study of STAT5B mutations in CD4+ large granular lymphocyte leukemia. Overall study: Among healthy donors, a particular HLA allele went with more CDR3 'QG' motifs. Study-wide points: Patient CD4-sorted repertoires stayed more clonal than healthy ones after leukemic-clone removal.

Sequencing was performed on CD4+ T cells from blood buffy coats. The clonotype was recovered from a human donor in good health. The chain employs TRBV28 and TRBJ1-1; possibly TRBD1 for D (5 bases). CDR3 amino acids: CASSRDWAVYTEAFF. The CDR3 coding sequence is TGTGCCAGCAGTCGGGACTGGGCAGTGTACACTGAAGCTTTCTTT.